Detailed here is one TCR beta chain. Reverse transcription used about 0.45 to 1 ug RNA and random hexamers. The amplification used immunoSEQ multiplex PCR on TCR beta CDR3; it spanned 54 Vbeta and 13 Jbeta. TCRdb reprocessed the immunoSEQ multiplex PCR reads via MiXCR and lists one record per CDR3 protein. The sample comprises some 450,000 distinct CDR3 sequences, 75% to 90% of which are singletons, and under 0.15% rests with the top ten. This sample was taken from a study of CD8 T cells in Susac syndrome. TCR beta was sequenced from blood CD8+ and CD4+ T cells. The multiple sclerosis controls consisted of treatment-naive patients with relapsing-remitting disease, either stable or active. TEMRA cells were FACS-enriched, while CD8+ and CD4+ T cells were negatively isolated. V trimming: 2 bases; J trimming: 11 bases; junction bases outside the gene matches: 10. CDR1 is GTSNPN and CDR2 is SVGIG in the germline V gene (reference sequence). The CDR3 sequence is 14 residues long.

The chain uses TRBV30 and TRBJ1-4; 8 positions agree with TRBD1. The TCR comes from a human donor with multiple sclerosis. Sequencing was performed on CD8+ T cells from PBMCs. This CDR3 reads CAWSTGTGRTKLFF. The DNA for the CDR3 is TGTGCCTGGAGTACCGGGACAGGACGTACCAAACTGTTTTTT.